Listed below are T cell receptor beta chains from one sample, sequenced in a study of shared clonotypes between healthy human individuals. Assay: immunoSEQ multiplex PCR; the TCRdb copy retains only in-frame clones and omits some. The sample has millions of clones, roughly 94% seen once. Sequenced sample: naive CD4+ T cells sorted from blood. The origin of the receptors is a man in his late teens or twenties in good health. The CDR3 runs from the conserved cysteine through the conserved F or W. D genes are given only for firm matches. The listing skips clone size in some rows; elsewhere it reads once, few, many or a size class.

clone_size,v_call,d_call,j_call,cdr3_aa,cdr3_nt
once,TRBV5-1,TRBD1,TRBJ2-5,CASSWGTGDAAETQYF,TGCGCCAGCAGCTGGGGGACAGGGGATGCGGCAGAGACCCAGTACTTC
NA,TRBV5-1,NA,TRBJ2-7,CASREGPLTYEQYF,TGCGCCAGCAGGGAGGGCCCCCTTACCTACGAGCAGTACTTC
once,TRBV5-1,NA,TRBJ2-5,CASSSRGLWETQYF,TGCGCCAGCAGCTCCAGGGGCCTTTGGGAGACCCAGTACTTC
NA,TRBV18,NA,TRBJ2-1,CASSPNGNSYNEQFF,TGTGCCAGCTCACCTAACGGAAACTCCTACAATGAGCAGTTCTTC
NA,TRBV18,NA,TRBJ2-5,CASSPMGGSQGETQYF,TGTGCCAGCTCACCAATGGGAGGCAGTCAAGGGGAGACCCAGTACTTC
NA,TRBV27,TRBD1,TRBJ1-6,CASSLRTGDNSPLHF,TGTGCCAGCAGCCTCCGGACAGGCGATAATTCACCCCTCCACTTT
NA,TRBV30,NA,TRBJ1-2,CAWSVAAGYTF,TGTGCCTGGAGTGTAGCGGCGGGCTACACCTTC
NA,TRBV5-6,NA,TRBJ2-7,CASSLGTDYEQYF,TGTGCCAGCAGCTTAGGCACAGACTACGAGCAGTACTTC
NA,TRBV11-2,NA,TRBJ2-7,CASSRLGRGSSYEQYF,TGTGCCAGCAGCCGCCTGGGCAGGGGATCGTCCTACGAGCAGTACTTC
NA,TRBV7-9,TRBD1,TRBJ2-7,CASSPRTGSGYEQYF,TGTGCCAGCAGCCCCAGGACAGGGTCGGGCTACGAGCAGTACTTC
NA,TRBV18,TRBD1,TRBJ1-2,CASSPPTGSFYGYTF,TGTGCCAGCTCACCACCGACAGGGAGCTTCTATGGCTACACCTTC
NA,TRBV14,NA,TRBJ2-7,CASSQDFRGFEEQYF,TGTGCCAGCAGCCAAGATTTTAGGGGTTTTGAGGAGCAGTACTTC
NA,TRBV30,TRBD2,TRBJ2-1,CAWSVSLAATYNEQFF,TGTGCCTGGAGTGTATCGCTAGCGGCAACCTACAATGAGCAGTTCTTC
NA,TRBV30,NA,TRBJ2-5,CAWRKNQETQYF,TGTGCCTGGAGGAAAAACCAAGAGACCCAGTACTTC
NA,TRBV19,TRBD2,TRBJ2-5,CASSIGTSTETQYF,TGTGCCAGTAGTATTGGGACTAGTACGGAGACCCAGTACTTC
NA,TRBV6-5,NA,TRBJ2-1,CASTRDGRGNEQFF,TGTGCCAGCACCCGGGACGGCAGAGGAAATGAGCAGTTCTTC
NA,TRBV11-2,NA,TRBJ2-1,CASSLNGGDHEQFF,TGTGCCAGCAGCTTAAACGGAGGGGACCATGAGCAGTTCTTC
NA,TRBV18,TRBD1,TRBJ2-5,CASSPRIGQGVETQYF,TGTGCCAGCTCACCAAGAATAGGACAGGGAGTTGAGACCCAGTACTTC
few,TRBV7-9,NA,TRBJ1-1,CASSPGQLMNTEAFF,TGTGCCAGCAGCCCGGGACAACTTATGAACACTGAAGCTTTCTTT
NA,TRBV10-2,TRBD1,TRBJ2-7,CASSINRGYEQYF,TGCGCCAGCAGTATTAACAGGGGTTACGAGCAGTACTTC
NA,TRBV4-1,TRBD1,TRBJ2-5,CASSPQPLTGYNQETQYF,TGCGCCAGCAGCCCACAGCCCCTGACAGGGTATAACCAAGAGACCCAGTACTTC
NA,TRBV5-1,NA,TRBJ1-4,CASSQREGRNEKLFF,TGCGCCAGCAGCCAAAGGGAGGGGCGTAATGAAAAACTGTTTTTT
NA,TRBV2,TRBD1,TRBJ1-1,CASFGTVNFGGNTEAFF,TGTGCCAGCTTCGGGACAGTAAACTTTGGGGGGAACACTGAAGCTTTCTTT
NA,TRBV30,NA,TRBJ2-3,CAWTGETDTQYF,TGTGCCTGGACGGGGGAGACAGATACGCAGTATTTT
NA,TRBV7-2,TRBD1,TRBJ2-1,CASSSDRGQEQFF,TGTGCCAGCAGCTCAGACAGGGGGCAAGAGCAGTTCTTC
NA,TRBV7-2,NA,TRBJ1-1,CASSSKQVNTEAFF,TGTGCCAGCAGCTCTAAACAGGTGAACACTGAAGCTTTCTTT
NA,TRBV7-9,NA,TRBJ2-2,CASSLGQSDTGELFF,TGTGCCAGCAGCTTAGGTCAGAGCGACACCGGGGAGCTGTTTTTT
NA,TRBV29-1,NA,TRBJ1-2,CSVERTPYGYTF,TGCAGCGTTGAAAGGACGCCCTATGGCTACACCTTC
NA,TRBV5-4,TRBD2,TRBJ2-1,CASSSGLDAYNEQFF,TGTGCCAGCAGCTCCGGACTAGACGCCTACAATGAGCAGTTCTTC
many,TRBV27,NA,TRBJ1-6,CASSLSRQVNSPLHF,TGTGCCAGCAGTTTATCGCGGCAAGTGAATTCACCCCTCCACTTT
NA,TRBV19,NA,TRBJ2-7,CASSTLPGQPYEQYF,TGTGCCAGTAGTACCCTACCGGGACAACCCTACGAGCAGTACTTC
NA,TRBV7-8,NA,TRBJ2-5,CASSLGTGKYF,TGTGCCAGCAGCCTTGGGACGGGGAAGTACTTC
NA,TRBV9,NA,TRBJ1-2,CASSVGQTSYGYTF,TGTGCCAGCAGCGTAGGACAGACCAGCTATGGCTACACCTTC
NA,TRBV7-3,NA,TRBJ2-1,CASSLGQPTDNEQFF,TGTGCCAGCAGCTTAGGACAGCCCACAGACAATGAGCAGTTCTTC
NA,TRBV5-1,TRBD1,TRBJ2-1,CASATGQNQEQFF,TGCGCCAGCGCAACGGGACAGAACCAAGAGCAGTTCTTC
few,TRBV6-5,TRBD1,TRBJ1-5,CASSLDRVQPQHF,TGTGCCAGCAGTTTGGACAGGGTTCAGCCCCAGCATTTT
NA,TRBV6-6,NA,TRBJ1-2,CASSKVAGADGYTF,TGTGCCAGCTCCAAAGTAGCAGGAGCCGATGGCTACACCTTC
NA,TRBV27,TRBD1,TRBJ1-1,CASSLGPQGGKAFF,TGTGCCAGCAGTTTAGGCCCCCAGGGGGGGAAAGCTTTCTTT
once,TRBV7-3,NA,TRBJ2-3,CASSSGLLADTQYF,TGTGCCAGCAGCTCAGGACTGCTGGCAGATACGCAGTATTTT